Shown below are 19 T cell receptor beta chains from a single sample sequenced in a study of cytomegalovirus exposure and HLA in healthy donors. Data came from immunoSEQ multiplex PCR; TCRdb stores just in-frame clones and leaves some out. This table has 150,000 or so clones, around nine tenths appearing once. The sample consisted of PBMCs. The receptor source for this set is a man in his late teens or twenties in good health and CMV-seropositive.

This rearrangement joins TRBV30 to TRBJ1-3; tentatively, D is TRBD1 (6 bases). CDR3 size: 14 residues. Germline assignment: CDR1 GTSNPN and CDR2 SVGIG (reference sequence). V dropped 0 bases and J dropped 4 bases, with 10 bases sitting between them. CDR3 in DNA: TGTGCCTGGAGTGTAGGGGGATCCGGAAACACCATATATTTT. This encodes CAWSVGGSGNTIYF.

The rearrangement links TRBV7-9 to TRBJ2-2; the match to TRBD2 covers 14 bases. From germline, CDR1 is SEHNR and CDR2 FQNEAQ (reference sequence). CDR3 length: 19 amino acids. Losses at the gene ends were 2 bases for V and 1 base for J; bases not matched to a gene: 6. CDR3 loop: CASSLWGTSGGLNTGELFF. CDR3 DNA sequence: TGTGCCAGCAGCTTATGGGGGACTAGCGGGGGCCTGAACACCGGGGAGCTGTTTTTT.

The CDR3 loop is CASSGPTDEQFF. The CDR3, as DNA: TGTGCCAGCTCAGGTCCTACCGATGAGCAGTTCTTC. This rearrangement joins TRBV18 to TRBJ2-1; D gene unclear. Per germline, CDR1 KGHSH and CDR2 LQKENI. The V and J ends lost 5 bases and 8 bases respectively, with 10 bases between them. The CDR3 length is 12 residues.

In DNA, the CDR3 is TGTGCCAGCTCACCGGGGACTCTCGCTTCCTACGAGCAGTACTTC. Encoded protein: CASSPGTLASYEQYF. The gene calls are TRBV18 and TRBJ2-7; a weak D match, TRBD2 (6 bases). Germline CDR1 KGHSH, CDR2 LQKENI. V was trimmed by 3 bases and J by 1 base, leaving 13 bases between them. The CDR3 is made up of 15 amino acids.

The rearrangement links TRBV5-1 to TRBJ2-2; 10 nucleotides agree with TRBD1. The J segment lost 8 bases and the V segment lost 0 bases, leaving 10 bases of the junction unmatched. Germline V lookup: CDR1 SGHRS, CDR2 YFSETQ. The CDR3 runs 17 residues. The CDR3 is CASSLDGTGVFSGELFF. The CDR3 DNA follows: TGCGCCAGCAGCTTGGACGGGACAGGGGTATTTTCGGGGGAGCTGTTTTTT.

The J gene is TRBJ1-1, the V gene TRBV19, with 7 bases fitting TRBD1. With V trimmed by 1 base and J by 1 base, 3 bases remained unmatched. Germline lookup yields CDR1 LNHDA and CDR2 SQIVND (reference sequence). The CDR3 has 15 residues. The chain's CDR3 is CASSIAGGTNTEAFF. In nucleotides, the CDR3 is TGTGCCAGTAGTATAGCAGGGGGTACGAACACTGAAGCTTTCTTT. The variable domain in full, with the rest retrieved from reference TRBV19 and TRBJ1-1, is DGGITQSPKYLFRKEGQNVTLSCEQNLNHDAMYWYRQDPGQGLRLIYYSQIVNDFQKGDIAEGYSVSREKKESFPLTVTSAQKNPTAFYLCASSIAGGTNTEAFFGQGTRLTVV.

V gene TRBV5-1 combines with J gene TRBJ2-1, with TRBD2 matching 14 bases. The CDR3 contains 19 residues. The J segment lost 0 bases and the V segment lost 7 bases, leaving 12 bases of the junction unmatched. The germline CDR1 and CDR2 sequences are SGHRS and YFSETQ. CDR3 loop: CASSPGLAGDMSSYNEQFF. The CDR3 nucleotides read TGCGCCAGCTCACCGGGACTAGCGGGGGACATGAGCTCCTACAATGAGCAGTTCTTC.

As DNA, the CDR3 is TGTGCCAGCAGTCCCGGCGGGTTACTCTCCTACAATGAGCAGTTCTTC. Its translation is CASSPGGLLSYNEQFF. The chain links TRBV27 to TRBJ2-1; the D gene is possibly TRBD2 (5 bases). Germline V gene sequence: CDR1 MNHEY, CDR2 SMNVEV (reference sequence). The CDR3 consists of 16 residues. V was shortened by 5 bases and J by 0 bases, with 14 bases between the two germline ends.

The rearrangement joins TRBV6-1 to TRBJ1-5, with D perhaps matching TRBD1 (5 bases). This CDR3 spans 14 amino acids. Trimming took 5 bases from V and 6 from J, leaving 14 bases between them. CDR1 is MNHNS, CDR2 SASEGT, per germline. The CDR3 protein is CASSRDFYGQPQHF. The CDR3 nucleotides read TGTGCCAGCAGTAGGGACTTTTACGGTCAGCCCCAGCATTTT.

This clone was picked up a small number of times. CDR3 bases: TGTGCCAGCAAGGGACAGGGACCCGACGAGCAGTACTTC. It yields the protein CASKGQGPDEQYF. This chain connects TRBV28 to TRBJ2-7, with 9 bases identical to TRBD1. The CDR3 extends over 13 amino acids. With 7 bases clipped from V and 5 bases from J, the junction kept 6 bases outside the gene matches. Germline assignment: CDR1 MDHEN and CDR2 SYDVKM.

The genes are TRBV5-1 and TRBJ2-1, with 7 positions matching TRBD2. CDR3 size: 15 residues. In germline, CDR1 is SGHRS, CDR2 YFSETQ. The V and J ends lost 1 base and 1 base, in that order; junction bases with no gene match: 2. CDR3 residues: CASSLLGGSYNEQFF. The CDR3 DNA reads TGCGCCAGCAGCTTGCTGGGGGGGTCCTACAATGAGCAGTTCTTC. Complete variable domain (other parts from reference TRBV5-1 and TRBJ2-1): KAGVTQTPRYLIKTRGQQVTLSCSPISGHRSVSWYQQTPGQGLQFLFEYFSETQRNKGNFPGRFSGRQFSNSRSEMNVSTLELGDSALYLCASSLLGGSYNEQFFGPGTRLTVL.

The chain combines TRBV11-1 with TRBJ2-7, with TRBD2 matching 10 bases. This CDR3 comprises 17 residues. V lost 3 bases and J lost 2; bases outside the gene matches: 10. The germline V gene encodes CDR1 SGHAT and CDR2 FQDESV (reference sequence). Here the CDR3 DNA reads TGTGCCAGCAGCTTGGAAACCCTAGCGGGAGCACCCTACGAGCAGTACTTC. This encodes CASSLETLAGAPYEQYF.

V is TRBV5-6 and J is TRBJ2-7; D might be TRBD2 (5 bases). V lost 0 bases and J lost 0, with 13 bases in between. Germline V gives CDR1 SGHDT, CDR2 YYEEEE. This CDR3 has 16 amino acids. CDR3 region: CASSLAFGESSYEQYF. CDR3 DNA: TGTGCCAGCAGCTTGGCCTTCGGGGAAAGCTCCTACGAGCAGTACTTC.

The chain links TRBV5-4 to TRBJ2-5, with D perhaps TRBD2 (6 bases). Trimming pared 8 bases from V and 2 bases from J, leaving 16 bases between. Germline V CDR1 and CDR2: SGHNT, YYREEE (reference sequence). The CDR3 is 14 residues long. CDR3: CASSSPGDQETQYF. CDR3 coding DNA: TGTGCCAGTTCATCCCCGGGGGATCAAGAGACCCAGTACTTC.

The chain combines TRBV11-3 with TRBJ2-1, with a tentative D call TRBD2 (5 bases). V lost 5 bases and J lost 6, with 17 bases in between. This CDR3 has 15 residues. Germline V CDR1 and CDR2: SGHNT, YENEEA. DNA for the CDR3: TGTGCCAGCAGCGGAGGCTGGCTAGCCGGCAATGAGCAGTTCTTC. Translated, it gives CASSGGWLAGNEQFF.

This chain uses TRBV19 with TRBJ2-1; 10 bases are a match to TRBD2. The CDR3 sequence is 15 residues long. Looked up from germline, CDR1 is LNHDA and CDR2 is SQIVND (reference sequence). V lost 2 bases and J lost 6; bases outside the gene matches: 4. The CDR3 coding sequence is TGTGCCAGTAGTATAAGGAGCGGGAGGGTCAATGAGCAGTTCTTC. It codes for CASSIRSGRVNEQFF.

This chain uses TRBV7-9 with TRBJ2-7, with D tentatively TRBD1 (5 bases). Trimming left V 5 bases short and J 11 bases short, with 16 bases between. The CDR3 is 12 amino acids. In germline, CDR1 is SEHNR, CDR2 FQNEAQ (reference sequence). Here the CDR3 reads CASSIDSRFEYF. As DNA, the CDR3 is TGTGCCAGCAGCATTGACAGTCGGTTCGAGTACTTC.

The chain is built from TRBV7-2 and TRBJ2-5; D possibly corresponds to TRBD1 (6 bases). Germline CDR1 reads SGHTA; CDR2 reads FQGNSA. V lost 6 bases and J 5 bases, leaving 22 bases between the germline ends. The CDR3 length is 16 residues. The CDR3 bases are TGTGCCAGCAGGCCCCCAGGGACATCCAAGGCGGAGACCCAGTACTTC. This codes for CASRPPGTSKAETQYF.

The V and J genes are TRBV14 and TRBJ2-7, with TRBD1 matching 12 bases. CDR1 and CDR2 (germline): SGHDN, FVKESK. There are 16 residues in the CDR3. J was trimmed by 5 bases and V by 4 bases; bases with no gene match: 9. CDR3 DNA sequence: TGTGCCAGCAGCCCCAGGCGGGACAGGGGGCAAGACGAGCAGTACTTC. Translated, it gives CASSPRRDRGQDEQYF.